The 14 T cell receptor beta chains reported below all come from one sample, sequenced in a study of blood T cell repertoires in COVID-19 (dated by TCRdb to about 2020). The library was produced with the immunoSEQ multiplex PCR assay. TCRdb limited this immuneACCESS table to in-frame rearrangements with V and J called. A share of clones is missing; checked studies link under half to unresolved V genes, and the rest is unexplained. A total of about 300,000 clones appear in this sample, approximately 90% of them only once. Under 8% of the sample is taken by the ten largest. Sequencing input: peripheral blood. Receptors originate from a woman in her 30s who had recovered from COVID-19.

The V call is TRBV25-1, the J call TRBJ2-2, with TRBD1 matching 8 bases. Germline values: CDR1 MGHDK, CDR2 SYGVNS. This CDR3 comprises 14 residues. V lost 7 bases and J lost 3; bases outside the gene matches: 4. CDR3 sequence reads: CASTDRGYTGELFF. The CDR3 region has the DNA TGTGCCAGCACCGACAGGGGTTACACCGGGGAGCTGTTTTTT.

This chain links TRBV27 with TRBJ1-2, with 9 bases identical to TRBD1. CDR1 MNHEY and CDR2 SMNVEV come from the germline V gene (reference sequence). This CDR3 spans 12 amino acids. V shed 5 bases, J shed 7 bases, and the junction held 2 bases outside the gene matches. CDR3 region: CASSTGGSGYTF. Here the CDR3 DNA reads TGTGCCAGCAGTACAGGGGGCTCTGGCTACACCTTC.

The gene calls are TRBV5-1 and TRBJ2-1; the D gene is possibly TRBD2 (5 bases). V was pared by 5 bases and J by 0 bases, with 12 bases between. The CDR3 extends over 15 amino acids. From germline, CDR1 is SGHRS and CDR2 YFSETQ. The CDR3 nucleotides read TGCGCCAGCAGTTCTAGCCCGAGCTCCTACAATGAGCAGTTCTTC. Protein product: CASSSSPSSYNEQFF.

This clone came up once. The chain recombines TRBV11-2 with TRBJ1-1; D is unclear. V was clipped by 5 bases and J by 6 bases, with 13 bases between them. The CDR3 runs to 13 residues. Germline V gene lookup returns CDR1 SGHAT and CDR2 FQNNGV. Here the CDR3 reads CASSPSYYAEAFF. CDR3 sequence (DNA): TGTGCCAGCAGCCCTTCCTACTATGCTGAAGCTTTCTTT.

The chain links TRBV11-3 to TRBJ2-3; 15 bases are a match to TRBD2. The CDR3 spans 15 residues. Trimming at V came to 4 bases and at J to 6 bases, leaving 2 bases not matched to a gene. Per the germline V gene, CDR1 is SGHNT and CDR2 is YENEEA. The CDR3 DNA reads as TGTGCCAGCAGCTCCGGACTAGCGGGAGGGGATACGCAGTATTTT. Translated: CASSSGLAGGDTQYF.

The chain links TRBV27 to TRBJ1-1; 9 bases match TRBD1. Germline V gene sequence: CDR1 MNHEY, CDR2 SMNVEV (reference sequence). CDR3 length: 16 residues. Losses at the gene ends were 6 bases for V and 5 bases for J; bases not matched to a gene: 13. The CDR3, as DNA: TGTGCCAGCAGGAGGAGACAGGGGGGGGAGGGTACTGAAGCTTTCTTT. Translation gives CASRRRQGGEGTEAFF.

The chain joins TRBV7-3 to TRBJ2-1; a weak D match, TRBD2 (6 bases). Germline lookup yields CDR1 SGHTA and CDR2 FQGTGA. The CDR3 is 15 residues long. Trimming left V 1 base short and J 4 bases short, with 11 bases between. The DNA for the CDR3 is TGTGCCAGCAGCTTAAGCGGGGCGACGTACAATGAGCAGTTCTTC. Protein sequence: CASSLSGATYNEQFF.

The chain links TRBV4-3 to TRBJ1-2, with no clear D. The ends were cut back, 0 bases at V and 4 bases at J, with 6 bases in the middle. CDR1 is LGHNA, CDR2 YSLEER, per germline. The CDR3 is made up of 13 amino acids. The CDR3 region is CASSQEYSYGYTF. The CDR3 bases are TGCGCCAGCAGCCAAGAGTACAGCTATGGCTACACCTTC.

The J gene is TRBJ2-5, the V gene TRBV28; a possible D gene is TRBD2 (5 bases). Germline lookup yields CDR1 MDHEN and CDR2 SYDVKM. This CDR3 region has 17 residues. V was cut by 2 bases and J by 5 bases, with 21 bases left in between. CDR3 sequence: CASSLIMGRGSLETQYF. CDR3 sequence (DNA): TGTGCCAGCAGTTTAATCATGGGCAGAGGGAGCTTGGAGACCCAGTACTTC.

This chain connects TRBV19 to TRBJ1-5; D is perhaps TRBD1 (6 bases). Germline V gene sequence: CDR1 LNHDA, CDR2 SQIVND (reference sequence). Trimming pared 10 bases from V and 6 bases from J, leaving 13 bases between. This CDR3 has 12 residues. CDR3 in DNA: TGTGCCACACAGGGCAGGGGTCAGCCCCAGCATTTT. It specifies CATQGRGQPQHF.

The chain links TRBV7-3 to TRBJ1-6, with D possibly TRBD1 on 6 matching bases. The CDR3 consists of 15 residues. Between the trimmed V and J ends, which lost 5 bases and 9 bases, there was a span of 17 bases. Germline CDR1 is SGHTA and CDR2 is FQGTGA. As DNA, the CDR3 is TGTGCCAGCAGCCCCCGGGCAGGGGCGGGTTCACCCCTCCACTTT. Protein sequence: CASSPRAGAGSPLHF.

The CDR3 spells CASSPPPEQFF. CDR3 bases: TGTGCCAGCAGCCCTCCTCCTGAGCAGTTCTTC. The gene calls are TRBV27 and TRBJ2-1; D is ambiguous. The germline V gene has CDR1 MNHEY and CDR2 SMNVEV (reference sequence). The CDR3 covers 11 residues. V lost 6 bases, J lost 9 bases, and 9 bases lay in between.

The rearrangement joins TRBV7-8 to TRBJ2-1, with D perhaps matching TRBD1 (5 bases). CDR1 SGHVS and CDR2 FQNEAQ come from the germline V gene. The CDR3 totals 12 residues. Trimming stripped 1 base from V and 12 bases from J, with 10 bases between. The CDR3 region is CASSLVQAWQFF. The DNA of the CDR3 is TGTGCCAGCAGCTTAGTACAGGCCTGGCAGTTCTTC.

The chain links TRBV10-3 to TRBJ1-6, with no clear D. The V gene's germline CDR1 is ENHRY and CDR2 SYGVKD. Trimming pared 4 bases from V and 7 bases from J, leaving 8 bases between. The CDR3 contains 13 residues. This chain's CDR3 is CAISGERNSPLHF. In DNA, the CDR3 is TGTGCCATCAGTGGTGAACGGAATTCACCCCTCCACTTT.